This entry describes one T cell receptor beta chain. This specimen comes from a study of cytomegalovirus exposure and HLA in healthy donors. It was with 60 Vbeta and 13 Jbeta primers that the PCR ran. Generated by immunoSEQ multiplex PCR, the TCRdb table keeps only in-frame clones and is missing some. The table has approximately 160,000 clones, approximately 84% seen once; the top ten hold around 5%. CDR3 size: 13 residues. V lost 8 bases to trimming and J lost 9 bases; unmatched junction nucleotides: 12. Germline CDR1 reads KGHSH; CDR2 reads LQKENI. The TCR was taken from a man younger than 30 in good health and CMV-seronegative. The chain joins TRBV18 to TRBJ1-1; the match to TRBD1 covers 7 bases. Sequenced: PBMCs. The CDR3 is CASHQLRDSQAFF. Written as DNA, the CDR3 is TGTGCCAGCCACCAACTTCGGGACAGTCAAGCTTTCTTT.